What follows describes a single T cell receptor (beta chain). Its antigen is unidentified. Tregs were sorted as CD4+CD25+CD127-/low cells. Whole-study results and caveats: The larger-cohort validation was restricted to a single TCR beta V-J rearrangement rather than whole repertoires. The TCR gene usage of tumor memory CD4+ T cells clustered together with blood and lymph node memory CD4+ cells and with lymph node naive CD4+ cells. Greatest tumor Treg TCR overlap was with tumor naive CD4+ cells.

V was shortened by 2 bases and J by 7 bases, with 12 bases between the two germline ends. Germline values: CDR1 SGHAT, CDR2 FQNNGV. The CDR3 length is 14 residues. Full-length variable regions came from constant-region reverse primers plus semi-nested Nested Universal Primer A PCR. TCRdb called the 5' RACE reads again in MiXCR, with one record for every CDR3 protein. The table has around 55,000 distinct CDR3 sequences, around 21% seen once. This chain connects TRBV11-2 to TRBJ2-4, with D possibly matching TRBD1 (5 bases). This clonotype was sampled from a female donor with breast cancer. Sequencing used tumor-infiltrating Tregs sorted from the breast tumor. The CDR3, as DNA: TGTGCCAGCAGCTTAAGGGCCGCAGGGAACATTCAGTACTTC. Amino acids: CASSLRAAGNIQYF.